These 19 T cell receptor beta chains share one sample of origin, sequenced in a study of T-cell reconstitution after alpha-beta-depleted transplantation in children. A library of TCRbeta sequences, prepared with unique molecular identifiers, was generated. TCRdb used MiXCR to reprocess the PCR reads, holding one entry per CDR3 protein. The sample lists roughly 300,000 distinct CDR3 sequences, 11% occurring once. The sequencing used peripheral blood, collected 180 days after TCRalphabeta/CD19-depleted stem cell transplant. These receptors originate from a male patient aged 2-10 years who had a stem cell transplant for chronic granulomatous disease, so the T cells may come from the graft donor.

Ten or more counts support this clonotype. The genes are TRBV4-3 and TRBJ2-1; D unresolved. The CDR3 contains 16 residues. The V end lost 0 bases, the J end lost 0 bases, and 9 bases lay between the germline ends. The germline gives CDR1 LGHNA, CDR2 YSLEER. The CDR3 loop reads CASSQDSISSYNEQFF. Here the CDR3 DNA reads TGCGCCAGCAGCCAAGACTCTATAAGCTCCTACAATGAGCAGTTCTTC.

The chain is built from TRBV29-1 and TRBJ2-1; 11 bases map to TRBD2. V lost 7 bases to trimming and J lost 6 bases; unmatched junction nucleotides: 8. The CDR3 has 14 amino acids. Germline V gives CDR1 SQVTM, CDR2 ANQGSEA. CDR3 loop: CSAKLAGDPNEQFF. The DNA of the CDR3 is TGCAGCGCCAAACTAGCGGGAGACCCCAATGAGCAGTTCTTC.

This clonotype was recorded at least ten times. The junction departs from germline at one end; a sequencing error may be responsible. The chain couples TRBV11-3 to TRBJ2-2; possibly TRBD2 for D (6 bases). The CDR3 sequence is 14 residues long. Germline assignment: CDR1 SGHNT and CDR2 YENEEA. The CDR3 sequence is CACRNGGGTGELFF. As DNA, the CDR3 is TGTGCCTGCAGGAACGGGGGAGGCACCGGGGAGCTGTTTTTT.

This clonotype was detected ten times or more. This sequence joins TRBV20-1 and TRBJ1-1, with a possible D match to TRBD1 (5 bases). Germline V lookup: CDR1 DFQATT, CDR2 SNEGSKA (reference sequence). The CDR3 extends over 13 amino acids. With 5 bases removed from V and 4 bases from J, the gap between germline ends came to 14 bases. This chain's CDR3 is CSARGDGVTEAFF. CDR3 bases: TGCAGTGCTCGGGGGGACGGAGTCACTGAAGCTTTCTTT.

This clonotype has a count of ten or more. The rearrangement links TRBV7-8 to TRBJ1-5; D is possibly TRBD1 (6 bases). V lost 0 bases and J 3 bases, leaving 12 bases between the germline ends. The CDR3 sequence is 16 residues long. CDR1 and CDR2 (germline): SGHVS, FQNEAQ. CDR3 sequence (DNA): TGTGCCAGCAGCTTAGCGAGGCACAGGGCCAATCAGCCCCAGCATTTT. It yields the protein CASSLARHRANQPQHF.

This clonotype showed up many times. The chain joins TRBV6-1 to TRBJ2-3, with 10 bases matching TRBD2. V lost 9 bases and J lost 2; bases outside the gene matches: 8. The germline V gene encodes CDR1 MNHNS and CDR2 SASEGT. The CDR3 is 15 residues long. The CDR3 protein is CASQSSGRTTDTQYF. As DNA, the CDR3 is TGTGCCAGTCAATCTAGCGGGAGAACCACAGATACGCAGTATTTT.

In its sample, this clonotype was seen many times. The gene calls are TRBV12-3 or TRBV12-4 and TRBJ2-2; the D is unclear. V was trimmed by 7 bases and J by 1 base, leaving 7 bases between them. CDR3 size: 13 residues. The CDR3 DNA reads TGTGCCAGCACCTCTCAGAACACCGGGGAGCTGTTTTTT. Its protein is CASTSQNTGELFF.

This clonotype was observed at least ten times. The chain carries TRBV7-9 and TRBJ2-7; tentatively, D is TRBD1 (5 bases). The germline V gene encodes CDR1 SEHNR and CDR2 FQNEAQ (reference sequence). The length of the CDR3 is 14 residues. V was trimmed by 5 bases and J by 2 bases, leaving 13 bases between them. The CDR3 nucleotides are TGTGCCAGCAGCCCGTGGACAAAACCCTACGAGCAGTACTTC. Encoded protein: CASSPWTKPYEQYF.

This clonotype was detected many times. V is TRBV9 and J is TRBJ2-1, with 7 bases aligning to TRBD2. Germline loops: CDR1 SGDLS, CDR2 YYNGEE. The V gene end was trimmed by 4 bases and the J gene end by 7 bases; junction bases not matched to a gene: 14. This CDR3 is 16 amino acids long. As DNA, the CDR3 is TGTGCCAGCAGCCCTAGAGCACCTAGCGGTCGGAATGAGCAGTTCTTC. Amino acid sequence: CASSPRAPSGRNEQFF. The complete variable domain, with remaining parts taken from reference TRBV9 and TRBJ2-1, reads DSGVTQTPKHLITATGQRVTLRCSPRSGDLSVYWYQQSLDQGLQFLIQYYNGEERAKGNILERFSAQQFPDLHSELNLSSLELGDSALYFCASSPRAPSGRNEQFFGPGTRLTVL.

This clonotype was picked up many times. The V call is TRBV20-1, the J call TRBJ1-2, with a tentative D call TRBD1 (5 bases). CDR1 and CDR2 from the germline V gene are DFQATT and SNEGSKA (reference sequence). The CDR3 consists of 14 residues. V was pared by 1 base and J by 4 bases, with 13 bases between. CDR3 coding DNA: TGCAGTGCTAGAGCGACAGCTGTTCCCTATGGCTACACCTTC. Protein sequence: CSARATAVPYGYTF.

This clonotype was seen ten or more times. This rearrangement joins TRBV4-3 to TRBJ2-7; possible D gene TRBD2, 6 bases. This CDR3 has 15 amino acids. Germline V gene lookup returns CDR1 LGHNA and CDR2 YSLEER. Trimming pared 2 bases from V and 2 bases from J, leaving 13 bases between. CDR3: CASSQIRGSTYEQYF. The DNA for the CDR3 is TGCGCCAGCAGCCAAATCCGGGGGTCCACCTACGAGCAGTACTTC.

This clonotype has only a few counts. The chain is built from TRBV28 and TRBJ2-1; no clear D. The V and J ends lost 10 bases and 4 bases respectively, with 8 bases between them. The CDR3 is 11 residues long. Germline assignment: CDR1 MDHEN and CDR2 SYDVKM. DNA for the CDR3: TGTGCCACCTGGTTTTACAATGAGCAGTTCTTC. Translating it yields CATWFYNEQFF. Together with reference TRBV28 and TRBJ2-1, the CDR3 gives the full variable domain: DVKVTQSSRYLVKRTGEKVFLECVQDMDHENMFWYRQDPGLGLRLIYFSYDVKMKEKGDIPEGYSVSREKKERFSLILESASTNQTSMYLCATWFYNEQFFGPGTRLTVL.

There are a few counts of this clonotype. This chain joins TRBV30 and TRBJ2-7; D is possibly TRBD2 (5 bases). Per germline, CDR1 GTSNPN and CDR2 SVGIG (reference sequence). This CDR3 is 14 amino acids long. Trimming removed 3 bases at V and 0 bases at J, with 12 bases between. The CDR3, as DNA: TGTGCCTGGAGGCCCAGAGGGATCTCCTACGAGCAGTACTTC. Residues: CAWRPRGISYEQYF.

In this sample, this clonotype turned up many times. The chain links TRBV20-1 to TRBJ1-1; D possibly corresponds to TRBD1 (5 bases). The CDR3 is made up of 15 amino acids. V dropped 1 base and J dropped 3 bases, with 15 bases sitting between them. Germline V gene lookup returns CDR1 DFQATT and CDR2 SNEGSKA (reference sequence). This CDR3 reads CSARALGRGYTEAFF. The CDR3 nucleotides read TGCAGTGCTAGAGCCCTCGGTCGGGGGTACACTGAAGCTTTCTTT.

This clonotype has ten or more counts. At one of its ends the junction is not consistent with the germline gene, which may arise from a read error. The CDR3 DNA reads TGCGCCAGCAGCCGGGACTCCACCTACGAGCAGTACTTC. Translated: CASSRDSTYEQYF. The chain couples TRBV27 to TRBJ2-7, with D possibly TRBD2 on 6 matching bases. CDR1 is MNHEY, CDR2 SMNVEV, per germline (reference sequence). This CDR3 has 13 residues.

This clonotype was recorded at least ten times. The chain uses TRBV7-9 and TRBJ2-5; possible D gene TRBD1, 5 bases. The CDR3 runs 14 residues. From germline, CDR1 is SEHNR and CDR2 FQNEAQ (reference sequence). V lost 3 bases to trimming and J lost 5 bases, with 13 bases between them. The CDR3 DNA sequence: TGTGCCAGCAGCTTGAATCAGGGTAGGGAGACCCAGTACTTC. This codes for CASSLNQGRETQYF.

Many counts were recorded for this clonotype. V and J are TRBV10-3 and TRBJ2-1; no firm D call. The CDR3 totals 17 residues. V lost 0 bases and J lost 8, with 20 bases in between. Germline V gene sequence: CDR1 ENHRY, CDR2 SYGVKD. The CDR3 protein is CAISESRFDLHVHEQFF. The CDR3 DNA sequence: TGTGCCATCAGTGAGTCCCGTTTTGACCTACACGTGCATGAGCAGTTCTTC.

This clonotype was found many times. The chain joins TRBV20-1 to TRBJ2-2; 12 nucleotides align to TRBD2. There are 15 residues in the CDR3. V shed 3 bases, J shed 6 bases, and the junction held 5 bases outside the gene matches. CDR1 is DFQATT and CDR2 is SNEGSKA in the germline V gene (reference sequence). Here the CDR3 reads CSASGLAGFSGELFF. The DNA of the CDR3 is TGCAGTGCTAGCGGACTAGCGGGATTCTCCGGGGAGCTGTTTTTT.

This clonotype was recorded many times. The chain recombines TRBV12-3 or TRBV12-4 with TRBJ2-5, with D unclear. The CDR3 has 16 amino acids. V shed 1 base and J shed 3 bases, with 15 bases lying between them. The CDR3 loop is CASSLVPPAREETQYF. DNA for the CDR3: TGTGCCAGCAGTTTAGTGCCTCCGGCGAGAGAAGAGACCCAGTACTTC.